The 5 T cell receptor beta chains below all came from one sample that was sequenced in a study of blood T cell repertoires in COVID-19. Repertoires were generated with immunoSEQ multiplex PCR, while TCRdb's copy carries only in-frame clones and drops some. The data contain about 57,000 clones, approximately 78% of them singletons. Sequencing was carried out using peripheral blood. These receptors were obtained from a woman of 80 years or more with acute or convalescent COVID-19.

The chain's CDR3 is CASSKQGTGYEQYF. DNA of the CDR3: TGTGCCAGCAGTAAACAGGGGACGGGGTACGAGCAGTACTTC. The V and J genes are TRBV2 and TRBJ2-7; the match to TRBD1 covers 7 bases. The V and J ends lost 5 bases and 4 bases, in that order; junction bases with no gene match: 8. Per germline, CDR1 SNHLY and CDR2 FYNNEI. The CDR3 totals 14 residues.

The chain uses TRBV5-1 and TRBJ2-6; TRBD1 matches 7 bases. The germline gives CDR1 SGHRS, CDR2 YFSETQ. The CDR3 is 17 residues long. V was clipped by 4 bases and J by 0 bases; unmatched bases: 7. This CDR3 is CASSQDRPSSGANVLTF. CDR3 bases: TGCGCCAGCAGCCAGGACAGGCCATCCTCTGGGGCCAACGTCCTGACTTTC.

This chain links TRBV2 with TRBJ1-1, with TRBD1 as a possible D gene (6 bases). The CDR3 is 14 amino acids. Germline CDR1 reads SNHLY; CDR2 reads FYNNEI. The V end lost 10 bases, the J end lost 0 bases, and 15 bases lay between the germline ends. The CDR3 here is CATWTVSLNTEAFF. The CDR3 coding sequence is TGTGCCACCTGGACAGTCTCTTTGAACACTGAAGCTTTCTTT.

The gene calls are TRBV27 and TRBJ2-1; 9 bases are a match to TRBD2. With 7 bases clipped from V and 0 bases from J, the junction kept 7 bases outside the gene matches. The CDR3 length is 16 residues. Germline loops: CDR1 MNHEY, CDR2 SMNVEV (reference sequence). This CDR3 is CASKFSGGSSYNEQFF. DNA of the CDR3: TGTGCCAGCAAATTTAGCGGGGGAAGCTCCTACAATGAGCAGTTCTTC.

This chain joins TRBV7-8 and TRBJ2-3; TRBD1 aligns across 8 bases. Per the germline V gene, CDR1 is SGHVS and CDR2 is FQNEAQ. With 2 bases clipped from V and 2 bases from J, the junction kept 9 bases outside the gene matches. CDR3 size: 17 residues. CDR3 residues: CASSLRQGAPTTDTQYF. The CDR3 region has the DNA TGTGCCAGCAGCTTAAGGCAGGGGGCACCGACCACAGATACGCAGTATTTT.